This T cell receptor (beta chain) originates from a study of cytomegalovirus exposure and HLA in healthy donors. Study-wide background: Most donors, less than 85% of a few hundred genotyped, fell in the Caucasian-associated ancestry cluster.

Germline lookup yields CDR1 MGHDK and CDR2 SYGVNS. V gave up 8 bases and J gave up 2 bases, with 6 bases separating them. The CDR3 totals 11 residues. The PCR contained 60 Vbeta and 13 Jbeta primers. Measured with immunoSEQ multiplex PCR; TCRdb has only the in-frame clones, and not every one. Among 150,000 to 200,000 clones listed, 70% to 90% were seen once. The genes are TRBV25-1 and TRBJ1-2; D not resolved. The clonotype originates from a man between 18 and 29 years old in good health and CMV-seropositive. Sequences were obtained from PBMCs. In DNA, the CDR3 is TGTGCCAGCTGGGAGAACTATGGCTACACCTTC. This sequence encodes CASWENYGYTF.